The 15 T cell receptor beta chains given below trace back to one sample, sequenced in a study of T-cell reconstitution after alpha-beta-depleted transplantation in children. A TCRbeta library incorporating unique molecular identifiers was prepared. MiXCR, applied by TCRdb to the PCR reads, yields one record per CDR3 protein. Among over 150,000 distinct CDR3 sequences listed, around 10% were seen once. Sequences were derived from PBMCs, sampled before TCRalphabeta/CD19-depleted stem cell transplant. The receptors derive from a boy between 2 and 15 years old with acute myeloid leukemia, due to receive a stem cell transplant.

This clonotype came up many times. The chain employs TRBV7-3 and TRBJ2-1, with TRBD2 matching 7 bases. The CDR3 has 14 residues. Germline values: CDR1 SGHTA, CDR2 FQGTGA. Trimming took 4 bases from V and 6 from J; bases not matched to a gene: 6. CDR3 DNA: TGTGCCAGCAGCTCCAAGGGCGGGAGCAATGAGCAGTTCTTC. Translated: CASSSKGGSNEQFF.

V is TRBV12-3 or TRBV12-4 and J is TRBJ1-5; TRBD1 agrees at 10 bases. This CDR3 is 18 amino acids long. Germline trimming cut 3 bases from V and 4 bases from J; bases unmatched to any gene: 12. The CDR3 sequence: CASSFLGTGEEGNQPQHF. DNA for the CDR3: TGTGCCAGCAGTTTCCTAGGGACAGGGGAGGAGGGGAATCAGCCCCAGCATTTT.

This clonotype was seen many times. This sequence joins TRBV12-3 or TRBV12-4 and TRBJ2-3; weak D call: TRBD1 (5 bases). CDR3 size: 13 residues. V shed 3 bases and J shed 10 bases, with 14 bases lying between them. CDR3 sequence reads: CASSFFFRDPQYF. CDR3 DNA: TGTGCCAGCAGTTTTTTTTTCAGGGATCCGCAGTATTTT.

This clonotype was detected many times. This rearrangement joins TRBV20-1 to TRBJ2-3; possible D gene TRBD2, 6 bases. The germline V and J ends were trimmed by 8 bases and 1 base, with 13 bases remaining between them. Germline V gene sequence: CDR1 DFQATT, CDR2 SNEGSKA (reference sequence). This CDR3 region has 13 residues. The CDR3 nucleotides are TGCAGTTTCGGAGGGACCGGCACAGATACGCAGTATTTT. Protein product: CSFGGTGTDTQYF.

Note on this clonotype: One end of the junction is discordant with germline, which a read error may explain. The chain employs TRBV20-1 and TRBJ2-6; D could derive from TRBD1 or TRBD2 (9 bases each). This CDR3 region has 17 residues. CDR1 is DFQATT, CDR2 SNEGSKA, per germline (reference sequence). The CDR3 is CCASGTGRSAGANVLTF. The DNA of the CDR3 is TGCTGTGCTAGCGGGACAGGGCGATCTGCTGGGGCCAACGTCCTGACTTTC.

The sample holds many counts of this clonotype. The chain combines TRBV18 with TRBJ1-1; unclear D gene. The CDR3 is 15 residues long. The germline CDR1 and CDR2 sequences are KGHSH and LQKENI. V was clipped by 0 bases and J by 1 base, with 9 bases between them. The CDR3 protein is CASSPPNVENTEAFF. CDR3 sequence (DNA): TGTGCCAGCTCACCACCCAATGTTGAGAACACTGAAGCTTTCTTT.

In its sample, this clonotype was seen many times. The gene calls are TRBV4-1 and TRBJ2-7; the match to TRBD2 covers 10 bases. The CDR3 runs to 15 residues. Germline V gene lookup returns CDR1 MGHRA and CDR2 YSYEKL. J lost 0 bases, V lost 4 bases, and 3 bases had no gene match. CDR3 bases: TGCGCCAGCAGCCGATCTAGCGGGAGCTCCTACGAGCAGTACTTC. As protein: CASSRSSGSSYEQYF.

This clonotype was detected ten times or more. The gene calls are TRBV20-1 and TRBJ2-1, with 7 bases aligning to TRBD1. This CDR3 is 14 amino acids long. The V segment lost 5 bases and the J segment 5 bases; nucleotides outside the gene matches: 9. CDR1 and CDR2 from the germline V gene are DFQATT and SNEGSKA (reference sequence). The CDR3 region is CSAEGQLLDNEQFF. The CDR3 coding sequence is TGCAGTGCTGAGGGACAGCTGTTAGACAATGAGCAGTTCTTC.

This clonotype was seen ten or more times. A junction boundary mismatches the germline segment, possibly from a read error. The chain carries TRBV4-1 and TRBJ2-3; 12 bases are a match to TRBD1. CDR3 length: 17 residues. The germline gives CDR1 MGHRA, CDR2 YSYEKL. The CDR3 region is CASSHIIGTGGTDTQYF. The DNA of the CDR3 is TGCGCCAGCAGCCACATCATAGGGACAGGGGGCACGGATACGCAGTATTTT.

This clonotype has a count of ten or more. The chain joins TRBV4-2 to TRBJ2-5, with 9 bases fitting TRBD2. This CDR3 has 17 amino acids. Germline V gene data show CDR1 as LGHNA and CDR2 as YNFKEQ. V dropped 0 bases and J dropped 0; count of bases not matched to a gene: 5. CDR3 bases: TGTGCCAGCAGCCAAGATTCGCGGGAGGGCCACCAAGAGACCCAGTACTTC. This translates into CASSQDSREGHQETQYF.

This clonotype was picked up many times. The gene calls are TRBV20-1 and TRBJ2-7; D perhaps matches TRBD2 (6 bases). CDR1 DFQATT and CDR2 SNEGSKA come from the germline V gene (reference sequence). The CDR3 is 13 residues long. With 5 bases removed from V and 2 bases from J, the gap between germline ends came to 13 bases. CDR3 nucleotide sequence: TGCAGTGCTGGTAGCGGTTGGACCTACGAGCAGTACTTC. It codes for CSAGSGWTYEQYF.

This clonotype occurred many times. The chain couples TRBV9 to TRBJ2-2, with D perhaps TRBD1 (6 bases). This CDR3 has 14 residues. The V gene's germline CDR1 is SGDLS and CDR2 YYNGEE. V lost 4 bases, J lost 5 bases, and 12 bases lay in between. The CDR3 spells CASSQGSGTGELFF. Written as DNA, the CDR3 is TGTGCCAGCAGCCAGGGGTCGGGGACCGGGGAGCTGTTTTTT.

This clonotype has a handful of counts. The genes are TRBV20-1 and TRBJ1-2; tentatively, D is TRBD1 (5 bases). The CDR3 contains 15 residues. CDR1 and CDR2 from the germline V gene are DFQATT and SNEGSKA (reference sequence). Trimming took 3 bases from V and 0 from J, leaving 14 bases between them. CDR3 protein: CSASRGPTANYGYTF. As DNA, the CDR3 is TGCAGTGCTAGTAGGGGACCGACAGCTAACTATGGCTACACCTTC.

The chain links TRBV20-1 to TRBJ1-2; 7 bases line up with TRBD1. Germline values: CDR1 DFQATT, CDR2 SNEGSKA (reference sequence). The CDR3 runs to 21 residues. V dropped 1 base and J dropped 4; count of bases not matched to a gene: 27. The CDR3 coding sequence is TGCAGTGCTAGAGGGGGAACCCCCGAGACAGGGACCATCTTTAACCCCTATGGCTACACCTTC. Protein sequence: CSARGGTPETGTIFNPYGYTF.

This clonotype has ten or more counts. V gene TRBV6-1 combines with J gene TRBJ2-7; tentatively, D is TRBD1 or TRBD2 (5 bases each). V lost 3 bases, J lost 0 bases, and 12 bases lay in between. From germline, CDR1 is MNHNS and CDR2 SASEGT. The CDR3 runs to 15 residues. The CDR3 reads CASSDEGSGSYEQYF. The CDR3, as DNA: TGTGCCAGCAGTGACGAGGGGTCAGGCTCCTACGAGCAGTACTTC.